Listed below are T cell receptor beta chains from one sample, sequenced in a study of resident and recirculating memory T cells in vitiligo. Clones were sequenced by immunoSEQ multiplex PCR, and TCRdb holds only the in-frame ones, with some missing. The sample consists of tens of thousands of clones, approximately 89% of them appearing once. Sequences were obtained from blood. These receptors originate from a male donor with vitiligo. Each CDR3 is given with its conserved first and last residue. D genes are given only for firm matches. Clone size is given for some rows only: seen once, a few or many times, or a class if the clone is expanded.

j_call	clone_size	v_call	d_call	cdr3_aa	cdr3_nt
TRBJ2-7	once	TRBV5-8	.	CASSLVGGLLRALIYEQYF	TGTGCCAGCAGCTTGGTCGGGGGTTTATTGAGGGCATTAATCTACGAGCAGTACTTC
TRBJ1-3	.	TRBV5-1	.	CASRRDSGNTIYF	TGCGCCAGCAGACGGGACTCTGGAAACACCATATATTTT
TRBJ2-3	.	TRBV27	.	CASRLGGDTQYF	TGTGCCAGCAGACTCGGGGGAGATACGCAGTATTTT
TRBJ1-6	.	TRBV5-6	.	CASSFGTSNSPLHF	TGTGCCAGCAGTTTCGGGACATCGAATTCACCCCTCCACTTT
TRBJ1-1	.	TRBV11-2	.	CASSFRGGGLDTEAFF	TGTGCCAGCAGCTTTAGGGGAGGGGGATTGGACACTGAAGCTTTCTTT
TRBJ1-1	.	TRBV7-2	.	CASSLQSRQDAFF	TGTGCCAGCAGCCTCCAGAGCCGTCAGGATGCTTTCTTT
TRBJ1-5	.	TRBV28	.	CASSPRGVPDQPQHF	TGTGCCAGCAGTCCCCGGGGGGTCCCGGATCAGCCCCAGCATTTT
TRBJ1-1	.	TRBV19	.	CASSIIGELMNTEAFF	TGTGCCAGTAGTATTATCGGAGAATTAATGAACACTGAAGCTTTCTTT
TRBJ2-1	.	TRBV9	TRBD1	CASSVAGTGSNEQFF	TGTGCCAGCAGCGTAGCGGGGACAGGGTCTAATGAGCAGTTCTTC
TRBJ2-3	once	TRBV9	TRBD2	CASSVTSGSDTQYF	TGTGCCAGCAGCGTGACTAGCGGGTCAGATACGCAGTATTTT
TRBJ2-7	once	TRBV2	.	CASSEVRYEQYF	TGTGCCAGCAGTGAAGTTCGCTACGAGCAGTACTTC
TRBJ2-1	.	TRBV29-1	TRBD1	CSVADRSSYNEQFF	TGCAGCGTTGCGGACAGGAGCTCCTACAATGAGCAGTTCTTC
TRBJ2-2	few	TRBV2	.	CASRNRLENTGELFF	TGTGCCAGCAGAAACCGACTAGAAAACACCGGGGAGCTGTTTTTT
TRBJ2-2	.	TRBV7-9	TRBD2	CASSFSSGGNTGELFF	TGTGCCAGCAGCTTTTCCAGCGGGGGGAACACCGGGGAGCTGTTTTTT
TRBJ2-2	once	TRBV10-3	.	CAISTYSANTGELFF	TGTGCCATCAGTACCTATTCCGCGAACACCGGGGAGCTGTTTTTT
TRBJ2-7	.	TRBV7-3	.	CASSLAGSYEQYF	TGTGCCAGCAGCTTGGCAGGGTCCTACGAGCAGTACTTC
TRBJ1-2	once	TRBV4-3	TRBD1	CASSQEQGARIYGYTF	TGCGCCAGCAGCCAAGAACAGGGGGCGCGAATCTATGGCTACACCTTC
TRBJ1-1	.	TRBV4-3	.	CASSQDWAGTLTEAFF	TGCGCCAGCAGCCAAGATTGGGCGGGAACCCTCACTGAAGCTTTCTTT
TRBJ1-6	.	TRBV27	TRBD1	CASSLSPGQYNSPLHF	TGTGCCAGCAGTTTAAGCCCGGGACAGTATAATTCACCCCTCCACTTT
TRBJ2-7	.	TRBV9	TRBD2	CASSPSGGNSYEQYF	TGTGCCAGCAGCCCAAGCGGGGGAAACTCCTACGAGCAGTACTTC
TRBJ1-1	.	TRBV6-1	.	CASSEDRGGRSFF	TGTGCCAGCAGTGAAGATAGGGGGGGTAGGTCTTTCTTT
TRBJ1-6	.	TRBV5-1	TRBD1	CASSLGQGENSPLHF	TGCGCCAGCAGCTTGGGACAGGGTGAGAATTCACCCCTCCACTTT
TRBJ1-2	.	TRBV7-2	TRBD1	CASSSDRGMVANYGYTF	TGTGCCAGCAGCTCCGACAGGGGTATGGTCGCTAACTATGGCTACACCTTC
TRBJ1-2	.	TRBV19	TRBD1	CASSKGQDYGYTF	TGTGCCAGTAGTAAGGGACAGGACTATGGCTACACCTTC
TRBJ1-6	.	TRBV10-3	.	CAVRGVSDSPLHF	TGTGCCGTGCGGGGGGTCTCGGATTCACCCCTCCACTTT
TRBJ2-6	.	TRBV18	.	CASSHDTSGANVLTF	TGTGCCAGCTCACACGACACTTCTGGGGCCAACGTCCTGACTTTC
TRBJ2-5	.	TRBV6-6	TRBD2	CASSQSGLADPAQYF	TGTGCCAGCAGCCAATCGGGACTAGCGGATCCGGCCCAGTACTTC
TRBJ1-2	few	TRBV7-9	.	CASSLGGLNYGYTF	TGTGCCAGCAGCTTAGGCGGGCTCAACTATGGCTACACCTTC
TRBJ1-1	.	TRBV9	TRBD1	CASSARQGTAFF	TGTGCCAGCAGCGCCCGACAGGGTACGGCTTTCTTT
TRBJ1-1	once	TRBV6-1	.	CASSATGNTEAFF	TGTGCCAGCAGTGCCACAGGGAACACTGAAGCTTTCTTT
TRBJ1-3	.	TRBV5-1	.	CASSPEAGPSSGNTIYF	TGCGCCAGCAGCCCTGAGGCGGGACCGTCCTCTGGAAACACCATATATTTT
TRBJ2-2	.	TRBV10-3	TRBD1	CAISDGDRVTGELFF	TGTGCCATCAGTGACGGGGACAGGGTCACCGGGGAGCTGTTTTTT
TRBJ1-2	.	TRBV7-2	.	CASSQNYGYTF	TGTGCCAGCAGCCAGAACTATGGCTACACCTTC
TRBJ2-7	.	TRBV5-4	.	CASTFAGFDEQYF	TGTGCCAGTACTTTTGCGGGGTTCGACGAGCAGTACTTC
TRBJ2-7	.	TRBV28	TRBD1	CASSFVAQGAHEQYF	TGTGCCAGCAGTTTCGTGGCACAGGGGGCCCACGAGCAGTACTTC
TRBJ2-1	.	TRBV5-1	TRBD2	CASSLRGGASGGNNEQFF	TGCGCCAGCAGCTTGAGAGGGGGCGCTAGCGGGGGAAATAATGAGCAGTTCTTC
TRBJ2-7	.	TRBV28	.	CASSFFRGYEQYF	TGTGCCAGCAGTTTTTTTAGAGGGTACGAGCAGTACTTC
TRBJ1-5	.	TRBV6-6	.	CASSLGDQPQHF	TGTGCCAGCAGCCTCGGGGATCAGCCCCAGCATTTT
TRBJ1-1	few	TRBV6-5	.	CASSYRGNTEAFF	TGTGCCAGCAGTTACCGGGGGAACACTGAAGCTTTCTTT
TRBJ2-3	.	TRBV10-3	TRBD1	CAISESLQGARTDTQYF	TGTGCCATCAGTGAGTCGCTTCAGGGGGCACGAACAGATACGCAGTATTTT